Sequencing of this TCR beta chain was carried out in a study of CD8+CD57+ T cells in acquired aplastic anemia. Before being chosen for sequencing, patients had shown CD8+CD57+ cell expansion by flow cytometry. Per germline, CDR1 SGDLS and CDR2 YYNGEE. Trimming took 0 bases from V and 3 from J; bases not matched to a gene: 8. This CDR3 region has 16 residues. Researchers used genomic DNA as the template to profile TCR beta VDJ and CDR3. Each CDR3 protein is one row after TCRdb ran MiXCR on the reads. The sample holds roughly 200,000 distinct CDR3 sequences, about 62% seen once. This clonotype was counted only a few times.

Sequencing was performed on sorted CD4+, CD8+, or CD8+CD57+ T cells (not recorded which) from PBMCs. This chain links TRBV9 with TRBJ2-7; the match to TRBD2 covers 8 bases. The sequence was obtained from a human donor with aplastic anemia. For the CDR3, the DNA is TGTGCCAGCAGCGTAGGTGCTAGCGGGTCATTCTACGAGCAGTACTTC. Encoded protein: CASSVGASGSFYEQYF.